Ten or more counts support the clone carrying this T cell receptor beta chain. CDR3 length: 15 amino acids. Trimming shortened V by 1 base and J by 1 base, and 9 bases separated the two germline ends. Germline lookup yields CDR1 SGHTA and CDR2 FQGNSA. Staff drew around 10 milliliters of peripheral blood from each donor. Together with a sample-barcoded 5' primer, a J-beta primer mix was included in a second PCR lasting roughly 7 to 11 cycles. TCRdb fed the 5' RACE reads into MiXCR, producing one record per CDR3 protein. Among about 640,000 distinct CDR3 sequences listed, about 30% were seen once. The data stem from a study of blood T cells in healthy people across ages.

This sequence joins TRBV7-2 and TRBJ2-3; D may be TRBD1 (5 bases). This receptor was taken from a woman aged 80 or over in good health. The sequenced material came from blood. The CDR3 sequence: CASSLGAGRTDTQYF. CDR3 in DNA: TGTGCCAGCAGCTTAGGGGCAGGGCGCACAGATACGCAGTATTTT.